Following are 22 T cell receptor beta chains from one sample sequenced in a study of blood T cells in healthy people across ages. With a J-beta primer mix and a sample-barcoded 5' primer, a second PCR ran about 7 to 11 cycles. TCRdb ran MiXCR on the 5' RACE reads and lists one entry per CDR3 protein. The data hold 780,000 or so distinct CDR3 sequences, with roughly 53% observed a single time. Sequencing was carried out using blood. The receptors come from a man at least 80 years old in good health.

This clonotype was counted only a few times. The gene calls are TRBV28 and TRBJ2-7; D not certain. Germline CDR1 reads MDHEN; CDR2 reads SYDVKM. The CDR3 contains 12 residues. V was trimmed by 3 bases and J by 5 bases, leaving 8 bases between them. CDR3 in DNA: TGTGCCAGCAGTTTTCCTAGACACGAGCAGTACTTC. Its translation: CASSFPRHEQYF.

The rearrangement links TRBV9 to TRBJ2-3; TRBD2 agrees at 7 bases. The V segment lost 5 bases and the J segment 3 bases; nucleotides outside the gene matches: 6. The CDR3 totals 14 residues. CDR1 SGDLS and CDR2 YYNGEE come from the germline V gene. The DNA for the CDR3 is TGTGCCAGCAGTGCGGGAGTTAGGACAGATACGCAGTATTTT. Protein: CASSAGVRTDTQYF.

The chain combines TRBV11-3 with TRBJ2-5, with no clear D. The V and J ends lost 2 bases and 11 bases respectively, with 12 bases between them. The CDR3 loop spans 12 amino acids. Germline assignment: CDR1 SGHNT and CDR2 YENEEA. The CDR3 loop reads CASSLRKNEQYF. DNA of the CDR3: TGTGCCAGCAGCTTAAGGAAGAATGAGCAGTACTTC.

In its sample, this clonotype was seen a few times. V is TRBV2 and J is TRBJ2-5; no reliable D call. In germline, CDR1 is SNHLY, CDR2 FYNNEI. Deletions cut 10 bases from V and 0 bases from J, with 12 bases between. The CDR3 is 13 amino acids. The CDR3 DNA reads as TGTGCCACCAAACAGCGTTACCAAGAGACCCAGTACTTC. Protein product: CATKQRYQETQYF.

The chain has TRBV6-1 and TRBJ1-4; no reliable D call. CDR1 and CDR2 from the germline V gene are MNHNS and SASEGT. V was pared by 2 bases and J by 0 bases, with 10 bases between. The CDR3 is 16 residues long. The CDR3 DNA sequence: TGTGCCAGCAGTGAACGTTGGGGTGCAACTAATGAAAAACTGTTTTTT. This codes for CASSERWGATNEKLFF.

The rearrangement joins TRBV20-1 to TRBJ1-2; no clear D gene. The CDR3 length is 14 residues. Germline V gene data show CDR1 as DFQATT and CDR2 as SNEGSKA (reference sequence). V was cut by 0 bases and J by 6 bases, with 14 bases left in between. CDR3 loop: CSARDWRRRDGYTF. CDR3 sequence (DNA): TGCAGTGCTAGAGATTGGCGGCGCCGGGATGGCTACACCTTC.

CDR3 nucleotide sequence: TGCGCCAGCAGCTTGGGGTCTAGATTAGCGGGAGGGGTCTACAATGAGCAGTTCTTC. Protein product: CASSLGSRLAGGVYNEQFF. V usage is TRBV5-1 and J usage is TRBJ2-1; 11 bases line up with TRBD2. The CDR3 contains 19 residues. The V segment lost 0 bases and the J segment 3 bases; nucleotides outside the gene matches: 11. Germline V CDR1 and CDR2: SGHRS, YFSETQ.

This clonotype was observed a few times. V is TRBV20-1 and J is TRBJ2-1; 10 nucleotides match TRBD2. Trimming at V came to 5 bases and at J to 8 bases, leaving 12 bases not matched to a gene. The germline CDR1 and CDR2 sequences are DFQATT and SNEGSKA (reference sequence). The CDR3 runs 15 residues. Here the CDR3 reads CSAAGVAGGRDEQFF. In DNA, the CDR3 is TGCAGTGCTGCTGGGGTAGCGGGAGGCCGAGATGAGCAGTTCTTC.

J is TRBJ2-7 and V is TRBV18, with D unresolved. Between the trimmed V and J ends, which lost 6 bases and 2 bases, there was a span of 23 bases. The CDR3 runs 17 residues. Looked up from germline, CDR1 is KGHSH and CDR2 is LQKENI. For the CDR3, the DNA is TGTGCCAGCTCCCGTACATTCGAGCGTTTGCTAGCCTACGAGCAGTACTTC. Its protein is CASSRTFERLLAYEQYF.

The rearrangement joins TRBV7-9 to TRBJ2-7; D uncertain. V gave up 0 bases and J gave up 0 bases, with 12 bases separating them. This CDR3 spans 16 amino acids. CDR1 and CDR2 (germline): SEHNR, FQNEAQ (reference sequence). CDR3 region: CASSLARFGNSYEQYF. The CDR3 nucleotides read TGTGCCAGCAGCTTAGCGAGGTTTGGGAACTCCTACGAGCAGTACTTC.

This clonotype came up once. This chain links TRBV25-1 with TRBJ2-5, with TRBD2 matching over 8 bases. V was clipped by 10 bases and J by 4 bases; unmatched bases: 14. The CDR3 has 15 amino acids. CDR1 is MGHDK and CDR2 is SYGVNS in the germline V gene. The CDR3 reads CATRPGGLVGETQYF. The CDR3 coding sequence is TGTGCCACCAGACCGGGGGGGCTGGTAGGAGAGACCCAGTACTTC.

V and J are TRBV2 and TRBJ2-7; 7 bases are shared with TRBD2. The end of the DNA fits TRBJ2-5 better, so the J call may be wrong. Germline lookup yields CDR1 SNHLY and CDR2 FYNNEI. This CDR3 region has 14 residues. This chain's CDR3 is CASMAGGRRETQYF. For the CDR3, the DNA is TGTGCCAGCATGGCCGGGGGGAGGAGGGAGACCCAGTACTTC.

This chain uses TRBV6-6 with TRBJ2-7, with D maybe TRBD1 (5 bases). Per germline, CDR1 MNHNY and CDR2 SVGAGI (reference sequence). This CDR3 is 13 amino acids long. The V end was cut by 4 bases, the J end by 6 bases, with 13 bases between. As DNA, the CDR3 is TGTGCCAGCAGTTCGGGCAGGGTGGGCGAGCAGTACTTC. Encoded protein: CASSSGRVGEQYF.

The chain carries TRBV5-1 and TRBJ2-1; unclear D gene. Between the trimmed V and J ends, which lost 2 bases and 10 bases, there was a span of 22 bases. In germline, CDR1 is SGHRS, CDR2 YFSETQ. There are 16 residues in the CDR3. CDR3 protein: CASSFQTGPAPPEQFF. The CDR3 DNA reads TGCGCCAGCAGCTTCCAGACTGGCCCGGCGCCCCCGGAGCAGTTCTTC.

This clonotype was seen once. The CDR3 DNA reads as TGCAGTGCTAGAGATCGAGGGCGGGGCGGTAATGAGCAGTTCTTC. Amino acids: CSARDRGRGGNEQFF. The rearrangement joins TRBV20-1 to TRBJ2-1, with a weak D call TRBD2 (6 bases). Trimming took off 0 bases at V and 7 bases at J, with 16 bases between the two ends. Germline V gene sequence: CDR1 DFQATT, CDR2 SNEGSKA (reference sequence). The CDR3 covers 15 residues.

This clonotype was seen more than once but under ten times. The V call is TRBV29-1, the J call TRBJ2-7; D possibly corresponds to TRBD2 (6 bases). From germline, CDR1 is SQVTM and CDR2 ANQGSEA. Trimming stripped 2 bases from V and 2 bases from J, with 16 bases between. The CDR3 runs to 15 residues. The CDR3 DNA reads as TGCAGCGTTGAACTGTATCGGGAGAAGACCTACGAGCAGTACTTC. Its protein is CSVELYREKTYEQYF.

V and J are TRBV20-1 and TRBJ1-2; unclear D gene. The V and J ends lost 0 bases and 2 bases respectively, with 13 bases between them. This CDR3 contains 15 residues. Germline loops: CDR1 DFQATT, CDR2 SNEGSKA (reference sequence). The CDR3 region is CSARDTSYSNYGYTF. Written as DNA, the CDR3 is TGCAGTGCTAGAGATACTAGCTATTCGAACTATGGCTACACCTTC.

This clonotype appeared a few times. V and J are TRBV20-1 and TRBJ2-7; tentatively, D is TRBD1 (5 bases). V was trimmed by 2 bases and J by 3 bases, leaving 14 bases between them. The germline CDR1 and CDR2 sequences are DFQATT and SNEGSKA (reference sequence). This CDR3 contains 14 residues. The CDR3 protein is CSARIPGSSYEQYF. CDR3 DNA: TGCAGTGCTAGAATTCCAGGGTCTAGCTACGAGCAGTACTTC.

The rearrangement joins TRBV11-3 to TRBJ2-7; 10 bases are a match to TRBD2. Germline V gives CDR1 SGHNT, CDR2 YENEEA. The junction had 20 bases not matched to a gene; V was cut back by 5 bases and J by 7 bases. CDR3 length: 18 amino acids. The CDR3 region has the DNA TGTGCCAGCAGCCCCCCGGGTCCCTTAGCGGGAGGACGAACGGAGCAGTACTTC. The encoded protein is CASSPPGPLAGGRTEQYF.

The CDR3 sequence is CASQYRSSIDTQYF. CDR3 sequence (DNA): TGTGCCAGCCAGTATCGGTCGTCCATAGATACGCAGTATTTT. The chain is built from TRBV7-2 and TRBJ2-3; D is uncertain. Germline V gene lookup returns CDR1 SGHTA and CDR2 FQGNSA. This CDR3 region has 14 residues. With 8 bases removed from V and 5 bases from J, the gap between germline ends came to 17 bases.

The chain combines TRBV28 with TRBJ2-5, with 10 positions matching TRBD2. Germline V CDR1 and CDR2: MDHEN, SYDVKM. This CDR3 contains 16 residues. V shed 5 bases and J 3 bases; nucleotides not matched to a gene: 9. CDR3 residues: CASSQPLAGYKETQYF. The CDR3 DNA reads TGTGCCAGCAGTCAGCCACTAGCGGGGTATAAAGAGACCCAGTACTTC.

This chain joins TRBV28 and TRBJ2-5; 8 bases are shared with TRBD2. CDR1 and CDR2 from the germline V gene are MDHEN and SYDVKM. This CDR3 is built from 14 residues. Germline trimming cut 5 bases from V and 11 bases from J; bases unmatched to any gene: 13. For the CDR3, the DNA is TGTGCCAGCAGTGTCCCGGGGGGGTACAATGAGCAGTACTTC. It specifies CASSVPGGYNEQYF.